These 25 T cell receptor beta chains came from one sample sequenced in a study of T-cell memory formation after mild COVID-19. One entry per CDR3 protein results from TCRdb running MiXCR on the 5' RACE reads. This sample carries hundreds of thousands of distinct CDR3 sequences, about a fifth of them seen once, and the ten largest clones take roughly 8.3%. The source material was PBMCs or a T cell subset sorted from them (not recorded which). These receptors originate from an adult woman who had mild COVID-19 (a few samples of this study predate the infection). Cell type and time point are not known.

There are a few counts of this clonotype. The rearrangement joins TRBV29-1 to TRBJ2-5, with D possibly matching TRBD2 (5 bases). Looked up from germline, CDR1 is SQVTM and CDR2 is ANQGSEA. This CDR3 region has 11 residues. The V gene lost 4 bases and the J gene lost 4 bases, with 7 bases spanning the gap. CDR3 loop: CSVVSVETQYF. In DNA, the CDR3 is TGCAGCGTTGTTAGCGTAGAGACCCAGTACTTC.

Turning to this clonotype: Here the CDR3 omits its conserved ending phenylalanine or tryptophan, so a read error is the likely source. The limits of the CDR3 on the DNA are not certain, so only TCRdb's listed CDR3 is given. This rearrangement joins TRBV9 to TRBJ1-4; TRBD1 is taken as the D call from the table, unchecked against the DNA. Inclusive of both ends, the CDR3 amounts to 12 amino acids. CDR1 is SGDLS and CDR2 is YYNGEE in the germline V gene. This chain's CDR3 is CASSVAGAPNGS.

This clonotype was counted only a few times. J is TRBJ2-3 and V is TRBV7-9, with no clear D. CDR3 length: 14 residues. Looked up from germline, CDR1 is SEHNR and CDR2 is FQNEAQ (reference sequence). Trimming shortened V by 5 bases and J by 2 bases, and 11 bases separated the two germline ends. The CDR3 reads CASSPVDLTDTQYF. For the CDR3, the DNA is TGTGCCAGCAGCCCCGTCGATCTCACAGATACGCAGTATTTT.

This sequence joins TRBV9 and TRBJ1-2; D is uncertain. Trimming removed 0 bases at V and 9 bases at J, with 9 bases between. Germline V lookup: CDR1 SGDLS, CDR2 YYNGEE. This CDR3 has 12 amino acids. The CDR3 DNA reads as TGTGCCAGCAGCGTAGGCGGTGGCAGCTACACCTTC. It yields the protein CASSVGGGSYTF.

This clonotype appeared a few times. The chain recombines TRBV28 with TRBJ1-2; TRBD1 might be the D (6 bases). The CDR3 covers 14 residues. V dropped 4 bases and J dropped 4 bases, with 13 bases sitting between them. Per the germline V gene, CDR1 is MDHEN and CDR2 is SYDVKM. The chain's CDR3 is CASSSEGEAYGYTF. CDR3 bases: TGTGCCAGCAGTTCCGAGGGGGAGGCCTATGGCTACACCTTC.

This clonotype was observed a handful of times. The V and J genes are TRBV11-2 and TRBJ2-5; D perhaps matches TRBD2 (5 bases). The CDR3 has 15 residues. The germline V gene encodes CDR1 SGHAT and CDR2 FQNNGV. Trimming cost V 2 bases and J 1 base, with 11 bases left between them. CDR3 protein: CASSLSRTSQETQYF. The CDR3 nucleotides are TGTGCCAGCAGCTTATCACGGACTTCCCAAGAGACCCAGTACTTC.

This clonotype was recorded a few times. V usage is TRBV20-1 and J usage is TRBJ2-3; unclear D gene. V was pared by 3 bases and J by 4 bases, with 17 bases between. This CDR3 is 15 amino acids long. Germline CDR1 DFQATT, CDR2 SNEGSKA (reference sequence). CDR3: CSASFRARTPDTQYF. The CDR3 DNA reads TGCAGTGCTAGTTTCCGCGCCAGGACGCCAGATACGCAGTATTTT.

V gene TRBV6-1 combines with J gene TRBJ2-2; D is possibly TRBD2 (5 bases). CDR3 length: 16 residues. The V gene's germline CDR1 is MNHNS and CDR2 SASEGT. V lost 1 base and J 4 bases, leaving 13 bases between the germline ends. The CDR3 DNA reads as TGTGCCAGCAGTGAAGTTTGGGAGTCGGGCACCGGGGAGCTGTTTTTT. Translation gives CASSEVWESGTGELFF.

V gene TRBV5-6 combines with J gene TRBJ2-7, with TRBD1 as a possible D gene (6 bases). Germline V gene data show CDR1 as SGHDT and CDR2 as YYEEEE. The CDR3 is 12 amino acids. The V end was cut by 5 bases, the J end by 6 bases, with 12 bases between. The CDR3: CASRVTGGEQYF. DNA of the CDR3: TGTGCCAGCAGAGTGACAGGTGGCGAGCAGTACTTC.

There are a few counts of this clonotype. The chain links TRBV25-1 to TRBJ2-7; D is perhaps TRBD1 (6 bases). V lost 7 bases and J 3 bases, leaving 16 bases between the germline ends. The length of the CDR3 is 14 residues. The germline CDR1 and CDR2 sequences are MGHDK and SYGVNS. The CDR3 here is CASIMAGRGYEQYF. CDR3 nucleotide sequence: TGTGCCAGCATTATGGCGGGCAGGGGCTACGAGCAGTACTTC.

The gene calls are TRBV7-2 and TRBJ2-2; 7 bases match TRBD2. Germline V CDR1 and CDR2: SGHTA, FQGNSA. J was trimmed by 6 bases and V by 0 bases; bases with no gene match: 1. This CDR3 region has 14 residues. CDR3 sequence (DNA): TGTGCCAGCAGCTTAGCGGCGGGGGCCGGGGAGCTGTTTTTT. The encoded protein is CASSLAAGAGELFF. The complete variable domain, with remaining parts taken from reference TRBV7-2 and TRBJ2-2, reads GAGVSQSPSNKVTEKGKDVELRCDPISGHTALYWYRQSLGQGLEFLIYFQGNSAPDKSGLPSDRFSAERTGGSVSTLTIQRTQQEDSAVYLCASSLAAGAGELFFGEGSRLTVL.

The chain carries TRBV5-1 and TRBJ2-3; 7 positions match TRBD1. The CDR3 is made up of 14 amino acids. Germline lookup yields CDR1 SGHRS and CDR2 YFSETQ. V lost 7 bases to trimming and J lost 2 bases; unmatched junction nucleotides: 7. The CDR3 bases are TGCGCCAGCTCGCAGGGGGAATACACAGATACGCAGTATTTT. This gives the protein CASSQGEYTDTQYF.

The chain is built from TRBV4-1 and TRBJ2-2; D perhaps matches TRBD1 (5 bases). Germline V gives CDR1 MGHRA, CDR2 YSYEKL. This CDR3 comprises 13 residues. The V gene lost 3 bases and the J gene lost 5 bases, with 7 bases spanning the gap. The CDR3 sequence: CASSQQGTGELFF. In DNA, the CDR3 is TGCGCCAGCAGCCAGCAGGGAACCGGGGAGCTGTTTTTT.

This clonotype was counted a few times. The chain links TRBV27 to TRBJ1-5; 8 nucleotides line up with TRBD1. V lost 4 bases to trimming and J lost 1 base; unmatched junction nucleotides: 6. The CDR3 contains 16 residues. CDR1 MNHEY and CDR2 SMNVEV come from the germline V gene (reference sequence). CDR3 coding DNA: TGTGCCAGCAGTTCCGTCGACAGGGGCAGCAATCAGCCCCAGCATTTT. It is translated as CASSSVDRGSNQPQHF.

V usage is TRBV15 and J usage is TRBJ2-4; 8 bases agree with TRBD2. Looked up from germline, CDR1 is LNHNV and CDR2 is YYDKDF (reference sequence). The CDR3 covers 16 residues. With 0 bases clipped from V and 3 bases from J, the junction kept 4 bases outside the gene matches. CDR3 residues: CATSRDSSGDKNIQYF. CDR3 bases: TGTGCCACCAGCAGAGACAGTAGCGGGGACAAAAACATTCAGTACTTC.

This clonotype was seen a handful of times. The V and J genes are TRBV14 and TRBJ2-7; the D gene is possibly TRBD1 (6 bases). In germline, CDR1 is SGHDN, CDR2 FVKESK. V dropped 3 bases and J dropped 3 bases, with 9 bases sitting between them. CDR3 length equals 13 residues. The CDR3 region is CASSHRGNYEQYF. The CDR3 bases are TGTGCCAGCAGCCACAGGGGCAACTACGAGCAGTACTTC.

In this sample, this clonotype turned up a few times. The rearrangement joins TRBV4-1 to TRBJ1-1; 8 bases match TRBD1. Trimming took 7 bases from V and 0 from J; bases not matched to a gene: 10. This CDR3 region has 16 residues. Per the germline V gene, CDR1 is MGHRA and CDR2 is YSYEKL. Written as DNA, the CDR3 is TGCGCCAGCACCGGACAGGGCGTTTTGATGAACACTGAAGCTTTCTTT. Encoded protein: CASTGQGVLMNTEAFF.

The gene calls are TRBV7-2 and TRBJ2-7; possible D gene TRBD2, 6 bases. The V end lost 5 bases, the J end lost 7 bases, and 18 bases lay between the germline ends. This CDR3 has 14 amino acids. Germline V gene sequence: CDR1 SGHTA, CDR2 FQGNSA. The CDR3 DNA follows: TGTGCCAGCAGCGTCGACGGAGGGCCGAGGGAGCAGTACTTC. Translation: CASSVDGGPREQYF.

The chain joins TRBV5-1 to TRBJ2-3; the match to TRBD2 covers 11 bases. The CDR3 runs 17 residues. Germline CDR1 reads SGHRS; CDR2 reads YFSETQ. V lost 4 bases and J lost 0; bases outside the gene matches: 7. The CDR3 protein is CASSPRLAGISTDTQYF. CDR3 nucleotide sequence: TGCGCCAGCAGCCCTCGACTAGCGGGAATTAGCACAGATACGCAGTATTTT.

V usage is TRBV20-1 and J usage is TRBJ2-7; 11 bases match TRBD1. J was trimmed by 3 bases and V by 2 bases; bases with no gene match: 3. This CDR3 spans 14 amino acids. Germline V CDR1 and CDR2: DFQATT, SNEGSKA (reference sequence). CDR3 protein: CSARLGTGGYEQYF. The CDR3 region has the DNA TGCAGTGCTAGACTCGGGACAGGGGGCTACGAGCAGTACTTC.

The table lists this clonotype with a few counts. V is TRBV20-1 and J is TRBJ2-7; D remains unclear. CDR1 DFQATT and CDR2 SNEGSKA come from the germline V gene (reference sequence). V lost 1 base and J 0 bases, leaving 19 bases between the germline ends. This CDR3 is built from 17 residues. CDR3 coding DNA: TGCAGTGCTAGAGCACCGTTACGCGGACCCTTCTCCTACGAGCAGTACTTC. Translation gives CSARAPLRGPFSYEQYF.

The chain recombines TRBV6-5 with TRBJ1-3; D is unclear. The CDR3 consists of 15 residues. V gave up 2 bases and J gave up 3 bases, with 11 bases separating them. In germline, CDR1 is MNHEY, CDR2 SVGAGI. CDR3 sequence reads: CASSYRGYDGNTIYF. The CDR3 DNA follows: TGTGCCAGCAGTTACCGCGGATACGATGGAAACACCATATATTTT.

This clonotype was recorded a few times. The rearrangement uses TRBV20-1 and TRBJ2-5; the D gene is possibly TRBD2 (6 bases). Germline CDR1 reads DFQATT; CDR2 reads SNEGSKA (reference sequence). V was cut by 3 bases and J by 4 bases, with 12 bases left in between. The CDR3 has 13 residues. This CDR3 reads CSARGGIGETQYF. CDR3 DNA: TGCAGTGCTAGGGGGGGAATAGGAGAGACCCAGTACTTC.

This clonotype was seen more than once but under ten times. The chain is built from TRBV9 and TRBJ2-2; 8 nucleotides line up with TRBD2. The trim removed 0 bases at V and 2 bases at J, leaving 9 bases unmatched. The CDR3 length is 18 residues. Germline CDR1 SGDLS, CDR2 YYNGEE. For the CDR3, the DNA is TGTGCCAGCAGCGTAGGCCCGGGACTAGTATCCAACACCGGGGAGCTGTTTTTT. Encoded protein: CASSVGPGLVSNTGELFF. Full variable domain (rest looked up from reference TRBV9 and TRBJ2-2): DSGVTQTPKHLITATGQRVTLRCSPRSGDLSVYWYQQSLDQGLQFLIQYYNGEERAKGNILERFSAQQFPDLHSELNLSSLELGDSALYFCASSVGPGLVSNTGELFFGEGSRLTVL.

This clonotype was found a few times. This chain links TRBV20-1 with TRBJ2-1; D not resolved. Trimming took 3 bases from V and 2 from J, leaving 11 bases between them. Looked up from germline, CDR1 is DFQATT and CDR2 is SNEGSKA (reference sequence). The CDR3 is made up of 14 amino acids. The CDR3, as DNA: TGCAGTGCTAGGGCATCCGGAGCCTACAATGAGCAGTTCTTC. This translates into CSARASGAYNEQFF.